The 27 T cell receptor beta chains listed next were all sequenced from one sample in a study of Graves' ophthalmopathy and Graves' hyperthyroidism. RNA transcripts served as template for amplifying TCR beta CDR3 sequences. Following a first-round RT-PCR that used HTBI primers, a second-round multiplex PCR was carried out. TCRdb independently ran MiXCR on the multiplex PCR reads; one entry per CDR3 protein. The sample carries about 590,000 distinct CDR3 sequences, approximately 37% recorded once. The sequencing input was peripheral blood or thyroid tissue (not recorded which). The receptors here all came from an adult man with Graves' hyperthyroidism.

In its sample, this clonotype was seen many times. This rearrangement joins TRBV11-2 to TRBJ2-2, with D possibly matching TRBD1 (5 bases). The germline CDR1 and CDR2 sequences are SGHAT and FQNNGV. Trimming took 5 bases from V and 0 from J, leaving 10 bases between them. This CDR3 contains 15 residues. This CDR3 reads CASSPRTSNTGELFF. The CDR3 DNA reads TGTGCCAGCAGCCCCAGGACATCGAACACCGGGGAGCTGTTTTTT.

This clonotype was recorded at least ten times. The chain has TRBV7-9 and TRBJ2-7; TRBD1 matches at 7 bases. With 4 bases clipped from V and 2 bases from J, the junction kept 14 bases outside the gene matches. The CDR3 loop spans 17 amino acids. CDR1 is SEHNR, CDR2 FQNEAQ, per germline (reference sequence). Here the CDR3 reads CASSSWDSWDTAYEQYF. CDR3 sequence (DNA): TGTGCCAGCAGCTCATGGGACAGCTGGGACACAGCCTACGAGCAGTACTTC.

This clonotype has just a few counts. The CDR3 region has the DNA TGTGCCAGCAGCCAAGACAGGGATTCATCACCCCTCCACTTT. Translated: CASSQDRDSSPLHF. The rearrangement links TRBV4-2 to TRBJ1-6; tentatively, D is TRBD1 (5 bases). The CDR3 is 14 amino acids. CDR1 is LGHNA and CDR2 is YNFKEQ in the germline V gene. V shed 0 bases and J shed 10 bases, with 10 bases lying between them.

This clonotype was found many times. The chain links TRBV11-2 to TRBJ2-7; maybe TRBD1 (5 bases). Germline CDR1 SGHAT, CDR2 FQNNGV. CDR3 length: 15 residues. With 1 base removed from V and 2 bases from J, the gap between germline ends came to 12 bases. Written as DNA, the CDR3 is TGTGCCAGCAGCTTAGGGGTAGTGACAGCCTACGAGCAGTACTTC. Translating it yields CASSLGVVTAYEQYF.

Comments on this clonotype: One end of the junction varies from germline; a read error may be responsible. The chain carries TRBV2 and TRBJ2-5, with a possible D match to TRBD2 (5 bases). Per the germline V gene, CDR1 is SNHLY and CDR2 is FYNNEI. The CDR3 totals 9 residues. CDR3 protein: CASSENRGF. In DNA, the CDR3 is TGTGCCAGCAGTGAAAACCGGGGCTTC.

The rearrangement links TRBV12-3 or TRBV12-4 to TRBJ1-2; the match to TRBD1 covers 11 bases. This CDR3 has 15 amino acids. V dropped 5 bases and J dropped 8; count of bases not matched to a gene: 10. The CDR3, as DNA: TGTGCCAGCAGTACACCAACCGGGACAGGGGGAGGCTACACCTTC. Residues: CASSTPTGTGGGYTF.

This clonotype was counted once. This chain joins TRBV5-1 and TRBJ1-5, with D hard to call. The CDR3 runs to 14 residues. Germline-derived CDR1 and CDR2 are SGHRS and YFSETQ. V gave up 4 bases and J gave up 0 bases, with 8 bases separating them. Here the CDR3 reads CASSIGPSNQPQHF. CDR3 DNA: TGCGCCAGCAGCATCGGGCCTAGCAATCAGCCCCAGCATTTT.

This clonotype was seen more than once but under ten times. The chain employs TRBV29-1 and TRBJ1-1; the match to TRBD1 covers 10 bases. The CDR3 is 15 amino acids. Germline V CDR1 and CDR2: SQVTM, ANQGSEA. With 4 bases clipped from V and 0 bases from J, the junction kept 5 bases outside the gene matches. The CDR3 here is CSVGGQGPLNTEAFF. The CDR3 coding sequence is TGCAGCGTTGGGGGACAGGGGCCGCTGAACACTGAAGCTTTCTTT.

V and J are TRBV20-1 and TRBJ1-1, with D possibly matching TRBD1 (6 bases). The CDR3 covers 12 residues. From germline, CDR1 is DFQATT and CDR2 SNEGSKA (reference sequence). V lost 7 bases and J 1 base, leaving 10 bases between the germline ends. Here the CDR3 reads CSESQGNTEAFF. The CDR3 nucleotides are TGCAGTGAATCACAGGGGAACACTGAAGCTTTCTTT.

This chain joins TRBV10-3 and TRBJ2-7, with D perhaps TRBD1 or TRBD2 (5 bases each). CDR3 length equals 14 residues. The V end was cut by 2 bases, the J end by 2 bases, with 10 bases between. Per germline, CDR1 ENHRY and CDR2 SYGVKD. The CDR3 nucleotides read TGTGCCATCAGTGAGGTTCCGGGACCCTACGAGCAGTACTTC. It is translated as CAISEVPGPYEQYF.

The table lists this clonotype with a count of one. The chain couples TRBV5-1 to TRBJ2-5, with 7 bases that match TRBD1. The ends lost 7 bases at V and 3 bases at J; junction bases unmatched: 3. CDR3 length equals 12 residues. Germline V CDR1 and CDR2: SGHRS, YFSETQ. The CDR3 nucleotides are TGCGCCAGCGGGACAGCGGAAGAGACCCAGTACTTC. Residues: CASGTAEETQYF.

V is TRBV5-1 and J is TRBJ2-7; tentative D call: TRBD2 (6 bases). Gene TRBJ2-1 matches the end of the DNA better, so the J call may be wrong. Germline CDR1 is SGHRS and CDR2 is YFSETQ. CDR3 length equals 15 residues. As DNA, the CDR3 is TGCGCCAGCGGCCGGACCGCACTAGCATCAAGCGAGCAGTTCTTC. It yields the protein CASGRTALASSEQFF.

This clonotype was detected ten times or more. The rearrangement uses TRBV9 and TRBJ2-5; tentatively, D is TRBD1 or TRBD2 (5 bases each). This CDR3 has 15 residues. The V end was cut by 4 bases, the J end by 5 bases, with 18 bases between. Germline CDR1 and CDR2: SGDLS and YYNGEE. Written as DNA, the CDR3 is TGTGCCAGCAGCACCAGACAGAGGGTAGGGGAGACCCAGTACTTC. Translating it yields CASSTRQRVGETQYF. Combining the CDR3 with reference TRBV9 and TRBJ2-5 gives the whole variable domain DSGVTQTPKHLITATGQRVTLRCSPRSGDLSVYWYQQSLDQGLQFLIQYYNGEERAKGNILERFSAQQFPDLHSELNLSSLELGDSALYFCASSTRQRVGETQYFGPGTRLLVL.

This clonotype turned up a few times. The chain carries TRBV29-1 and TRBJ2-3, with 10 bases matching TRBD2. The germline V gene has CDR1 SQVTM and CDR2 ANQGSEA. The CDR3 covers 14 residues. The junction had 4 bases not matched to a gene; V was cut back by 7 bases and J by 0 bases. CDR3 region: CSAPTSGSTDTQYF. CDR3 bases: TGCAGCGCCCCGACTAGCGGGAGCACAGATACGCAGTATTTT.

This rearrangement joins TRBV2 to TRBJ2-7, with D tentatively TRBD2 (5 bases). The J call is doubtful: the DNA matches TRBJ2-1 better. The germline V gene encodes CDR1 SNHLY and CDR2 FYNNEI. The CDR3 length is 14 residues. As DNA, the CDR3 is TGTGCCAGCAGTCCGGACTCTCCCGGGAATGAGCAGTTCTTC. Translating it yields CASSPDSPGNEQFF.

This clonotype has at least ten counts. CDR3 sequence: CATSRDVPGPNEKLFF. Written as DNA, the CDR3 is TGTGCCACCAGCAGAGATGTCCCAGGGCCTAATGAAAAACTGTTTTTT. This sequence joins TRBV15 and TRBJ1-4; possible D gene TRBD1, 5 bases. Trimming shortened V by 0 bases and J by 3 bases, and 11 bases separated the two germline ends. This CDR3 has 16 amino acids. CDR1 is LNHNV, CDR2 YYDKDF, per germline (reference sequence).

This clonotype was recorded many times. V gene TRBV19 combines with J gene TRBJ1-2, with D uncertain. V was trimmed by 1 base and J by 6 bases, leaving 9 bases between them. CDR3 length equals 13 residues. Germline CDR1 and CDR2: LNHDA and SQIVND (reference sequence). Here the CDR3 DNA reads TGTGCCAGTAGTATAGCGGGAACTCATGGCTACACCTTC. It specifies CASSIAGTHGYTF.

At least ten counts were recorded for this clonotype. This chain joins TRBV7-2 and TRBJ1-3; D perhaps matches TRBD1 (6 bases). CDR1 SGHTA and CDR2 FQGNSA come from the germline V gene. This CDR3 has 13 amino acids. V was clipped by 3 bases and J by 3 bases, with 6 bases between them. The CDR3 nucleotides are TGTGCCAGCAGCTTGGACAGTGGAAACACCATATATTTT. Protein: CASSLDSGNTIYF.

The chain joins TRBV29-1 to TRBJ1-3; D not resolved. This CDR3 is built from 11 residues. V dropped 6 bases and J dropped 8 bases, with 11 bases sitting between them. Germline-derived CDR1 and CDR2 are SQVTM and ANQGSEA. The CDR3 DNA reads as TGCAGCGTGAGCAATCGGGACACCATATATTTT. Its translation: CSVSNRDTIYF.

V usage is TRBV7-6 and J usage is TRBJ2-1; 8 bases are shared with TRBD2. Unmatched junction bases numbered 9, after V lost 5 bases and J lost 6 bases. Germline V gives CDR1 SGHVS, CDR2 FNYEAQ. The CDR3 spans 15 residues. The CDR3 DNA reads TGTGCCAGCAGCGGGATCGCGGGGGGAGGCAATGAGCAGTTCTTC. It translates to CASSGIAGGGNEQFF.

This chain connects TRBV5-4 to TRBJ2-3, with 8 bases lining up with TRBD1. With V trimmed by 6 bases and J by 1 base, 4 bases remained unmatched. CDR1 and CDR2 from the germline V gene are SGHNT and YYREEE (reference sequence). The CDR3 consists of 14 residues. Written as DNA, the CDR3 is TGTGCCAGCACCCCGGACAGGGGCACAGATACGCAGTATTTT. It translates to CASTPDRGTDTQYF.

A remark on this clonotype: A much larger clone differs by one base, so this may be a read error. This rearrangement joins TRBV28 to TRBJ2-7, with 10 bases matching TRBD2. Germline V lookup: CDR1 MDHEN, CDR2 SYDVKM. This CDR3 contains 15 residues. CDR3 coding DNA: TGTGCCAGCAGTTTAAAGGCTAGCGGGAGCTACGGGCAGTACTTC. Its translation: CASSLKASGSYGQYF.

This clonotype was detected many times. The rearrangement joins TRBV7-8 to TRBJ1-1; tentative D call: TRBD1 (6 bases). The germline V gene has CDR1 SGHVS and CDR2 FQNEAQ. Trimming removed 3 bases at V and 1 base at J, with 12 bases between. This CDR3 spans 15 amino acids. This chain's CDR3 is CASSFTGFWNTEAFF. CDR3 bases: TGTGCCAGCAGCTTCACAGGGTTTTGGAACACTGAAGCTTTCTTT.

The table lists this clonotype with many counts. This chain links TRBV5-1 with TRBJ2-7; possible D gene TRBD2, 6 bases. The V gene's germline CDR1 is SGHRS and CDR2 YFSETQ. V lost 4 bases to trimming and J lost 6 bases, with 20 bases between them. This CDR3 contains 15 residues. Here the CDR3 reads CASSPGLSGSGEQYF. The CDR3 DNA reads as TGCGCCAGCAGCCCGGGACTGAGTGGGTCGGGCGAGCAGTACTTC. The full variable domain, in which reference TRBV5-1 and TRBJ2-7 provide the parts outside the CDR3, is KAGVTQTPRYLIKTRGQQVTLSCSPISGHRSVSWYQQTPGQGLQFLFEYFSETQRNKGNFPGRFSGRQFSNSRSEMNVSTLELGDSALYLCASSPGLSGSGEQYFGPGTRLTVT.

There are many counts of this clonotype. This rearrangement joins TRBV2 to TRBJ2-5, with 7 nucleotides matching TRBD2. The CDR3 sequence is 15 residues long. Germline V CDR1 and CDR2: SNHLY, FYNNEI. Germline trimming cut 8 bases from V and 2 bases from J; bases unmatched to any gene: 11. The CDR3 DNA reads TGTGCCAGCGGTTTACAAGCGGGGCCTCAAGAGACCCAGTACTTC. Protein product: CASGLQAGPQETQYF.

This clonotype was recorded at least ten times. The V and J genes are TRBV5-1 and TRBJ1-5, with a tentative D call TRBD1 (6 bases). The CDR3 is 15 amino acids. The germline gives CDR1 SGHRS, CDR2 YFSETQ. The ends were cut back, 0 bases at V and 5 bases at J, with 12 bases in the middle. The CDR3 bases are TGCGCCAGCAGCTTGGCCGGAGGGGGACATCAGCCCCAGCATTTT. Protein product: CASSLAGGGHQPQHF.

Note on this clonotype: Germline is not matched at one junction end, which may reflect a read error. The CDR3 reads CASSLFIGATGAFF. DNA for the CDR3: TGTGCCAGCAGTTTATTTATCGGGGCCACTGGAGCTTTCTTT. This sequence joins TRBV2 and TRBJ1-1, with D maybe TRBD1 (5 bases). The CDR3 length is 14 residues. Germline V CDR1 and CDR2: SNHLY, FYNNEI.